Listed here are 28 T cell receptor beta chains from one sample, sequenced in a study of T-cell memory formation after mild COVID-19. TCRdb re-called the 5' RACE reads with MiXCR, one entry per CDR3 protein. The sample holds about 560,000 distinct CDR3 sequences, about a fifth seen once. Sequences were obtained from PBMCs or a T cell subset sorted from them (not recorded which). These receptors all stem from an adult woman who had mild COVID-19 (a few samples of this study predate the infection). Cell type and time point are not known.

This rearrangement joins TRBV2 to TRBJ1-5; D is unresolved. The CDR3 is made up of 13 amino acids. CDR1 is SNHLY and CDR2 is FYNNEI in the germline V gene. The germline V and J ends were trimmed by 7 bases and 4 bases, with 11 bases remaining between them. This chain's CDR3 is CASTVLRNQPQHF. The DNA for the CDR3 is TGTGCCAGCACCGTTCTTAGGAATCAGCCCCAGCATTTT.

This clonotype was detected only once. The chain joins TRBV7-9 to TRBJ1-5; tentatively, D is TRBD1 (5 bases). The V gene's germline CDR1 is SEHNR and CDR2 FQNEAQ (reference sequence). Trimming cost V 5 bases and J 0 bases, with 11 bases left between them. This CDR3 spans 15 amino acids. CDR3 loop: CASSPGAYSNQPQHF. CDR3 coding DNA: TGTGCCAGCAGCCCCGGGGCCTATAGCAATCAGCCCCAGCATTTT.

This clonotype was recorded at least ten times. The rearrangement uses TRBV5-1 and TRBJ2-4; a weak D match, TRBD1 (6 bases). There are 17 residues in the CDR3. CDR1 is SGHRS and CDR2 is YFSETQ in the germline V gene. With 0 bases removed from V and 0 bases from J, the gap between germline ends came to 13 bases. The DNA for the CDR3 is TGCGCCAGCAGCTTGGGGACAGTAATTTTAGCCAAAAACATTCAGTACTTC. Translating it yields CASSLGTVILAKNIQYF.

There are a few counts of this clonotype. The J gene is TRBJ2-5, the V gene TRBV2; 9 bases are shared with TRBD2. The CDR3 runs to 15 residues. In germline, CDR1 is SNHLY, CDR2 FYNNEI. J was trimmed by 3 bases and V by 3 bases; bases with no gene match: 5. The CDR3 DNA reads TGTGCCAGCAGTGAGATTAGCGGGGGTGAAGAGACCCAGTACTTC. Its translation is CASSEISGGEETQYF.

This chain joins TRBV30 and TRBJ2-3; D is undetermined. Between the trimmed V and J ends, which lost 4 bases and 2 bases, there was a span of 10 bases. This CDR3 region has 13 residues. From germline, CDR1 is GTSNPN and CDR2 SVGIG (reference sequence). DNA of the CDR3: TGTGCCTGGACCACCACCCTCACAGATACGCAGTATTTT. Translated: CAWTTTLTDTQYF.

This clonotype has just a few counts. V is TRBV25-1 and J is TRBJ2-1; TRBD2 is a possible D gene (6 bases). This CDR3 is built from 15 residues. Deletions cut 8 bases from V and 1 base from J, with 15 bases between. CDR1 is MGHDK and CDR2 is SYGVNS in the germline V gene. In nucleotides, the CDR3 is TGTGCCAGCCGTCGAGCTAGCGATTCCTACAATGAGCAGTTCTTC. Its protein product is CASRRASDSYNEQFF.

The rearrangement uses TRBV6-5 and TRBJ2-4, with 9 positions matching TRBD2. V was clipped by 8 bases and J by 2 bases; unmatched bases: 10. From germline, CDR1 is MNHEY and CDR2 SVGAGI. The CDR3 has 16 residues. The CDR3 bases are TGTGCCAGCCGTCGGGCGGGAGGGTTAACCAAAAACATTCAGTACTTC. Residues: CASRRAGGLTKNIQYF.

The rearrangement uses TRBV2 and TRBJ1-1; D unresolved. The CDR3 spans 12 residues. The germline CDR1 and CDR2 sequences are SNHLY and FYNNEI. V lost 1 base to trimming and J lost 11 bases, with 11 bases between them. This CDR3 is CASSEEWGGAFF. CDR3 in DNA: TGTGCCAGCAGTGAAGAATGGGGAGGGGCTTTCTTT. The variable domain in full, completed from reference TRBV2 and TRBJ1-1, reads EPEVTQTPSHQVTQMGQEVILRCVPISNHLYFYWYRQILGQKVEFLVSFYNNEISEKSEIFDDQFSVERPDGSNFTLKIRSTKLEDSAMYFCASSEEWGGAFFGQGTRLTVV.

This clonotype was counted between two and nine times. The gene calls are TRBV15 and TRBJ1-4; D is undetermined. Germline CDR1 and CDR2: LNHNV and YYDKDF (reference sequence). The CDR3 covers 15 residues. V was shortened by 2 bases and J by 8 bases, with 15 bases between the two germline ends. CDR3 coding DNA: TGTGCCACCAGCAGAACCAGGATTCAGAACGAAAAACTGTTTTTT. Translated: CATSRTRIQNEKLFF.

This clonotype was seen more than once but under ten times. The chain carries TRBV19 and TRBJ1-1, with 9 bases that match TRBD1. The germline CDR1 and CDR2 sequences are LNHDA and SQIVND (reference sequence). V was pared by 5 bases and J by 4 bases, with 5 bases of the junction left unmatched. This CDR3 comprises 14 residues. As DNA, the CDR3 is TGTGCCAGTAGTCGGGGACAGGGAAGCACTGAAGCTTTCTTT. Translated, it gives CASSRGQGSTEAFF.

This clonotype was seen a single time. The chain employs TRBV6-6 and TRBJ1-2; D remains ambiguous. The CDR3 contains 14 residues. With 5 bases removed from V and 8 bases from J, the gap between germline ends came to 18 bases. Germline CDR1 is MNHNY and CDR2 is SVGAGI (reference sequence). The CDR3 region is CASSRVGPWEGYTF. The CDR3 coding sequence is TGTGCCAGCAGTCGTGTCGGGCCTTGGGAAGGCTACACCTTC.

The CDR3 here is CASSLYGTGGYNEQFF. The CDR3 bases are TGTGCCAGCAGTTTATATGGGACAGGCGGATACAATGAGCAGTTCTTC. The V gene is TRBV27, the J gene TRBJ2-1; 8 nucleotides line up with TRBD1. V dropped 1 base and J dropped 4; count of bases not matched to a gene: 6. This CDR3 comprises 16 residues. Germline V gene data show CDR1 as MNHEY and CDR2 as SMNVEV (reference sequence).

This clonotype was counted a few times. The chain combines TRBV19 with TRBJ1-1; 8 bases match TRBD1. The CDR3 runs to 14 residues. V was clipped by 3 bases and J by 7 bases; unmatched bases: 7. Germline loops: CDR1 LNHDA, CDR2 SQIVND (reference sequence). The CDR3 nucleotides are TGTGCCAGTAGTATTTACCAGGGGGCGAATGAAGCTTTCTTT. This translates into CASSIYQGANEAFF.

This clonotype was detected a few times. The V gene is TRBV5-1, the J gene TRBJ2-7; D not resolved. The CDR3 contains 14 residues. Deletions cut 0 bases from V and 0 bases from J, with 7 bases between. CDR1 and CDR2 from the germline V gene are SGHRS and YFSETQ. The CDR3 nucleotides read TGCGCCAGCAGCTTGGAGGGCACCTCCTACGAGCAGTACTTC. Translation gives CASSLEGTSYEQYF. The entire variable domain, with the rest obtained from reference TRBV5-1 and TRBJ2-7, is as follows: KAGVTQTPRYLIKTRGQQVTLSCSPISGHRSVSWYQQTPGQGLQFLFEYFSETQRNKGNFPGRFSGRQFSNSRSEMNVSTLELGDSALYLCASSLEGTSYEQYFGPGTRLTVT.

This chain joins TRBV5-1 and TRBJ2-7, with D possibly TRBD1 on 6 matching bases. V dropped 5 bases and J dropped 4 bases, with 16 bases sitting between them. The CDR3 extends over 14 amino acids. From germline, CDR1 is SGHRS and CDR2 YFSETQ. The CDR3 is CASSQTGKVYEQYF. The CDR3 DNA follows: TGCGCCAGCAGTCAAACAGGGAAGGTTTACGAGCAGTACTTC.

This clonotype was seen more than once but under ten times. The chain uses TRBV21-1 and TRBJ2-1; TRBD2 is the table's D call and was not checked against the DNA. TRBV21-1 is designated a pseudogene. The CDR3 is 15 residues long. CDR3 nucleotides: TGTGCCAGCAGCAAAAAGCGGGAGCGTAGCAATGAGCAGTTCTTC. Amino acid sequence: CASSKKRERSNEQFF.

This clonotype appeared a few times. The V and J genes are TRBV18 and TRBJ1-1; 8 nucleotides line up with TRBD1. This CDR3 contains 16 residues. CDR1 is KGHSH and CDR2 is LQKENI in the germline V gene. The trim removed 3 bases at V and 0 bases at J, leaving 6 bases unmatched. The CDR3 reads CASSPRQGTMNTEAFF. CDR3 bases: TGTGCCAGCTCACCGCGACAGGGGACAATGAACACTGAAGCTTTCTTT. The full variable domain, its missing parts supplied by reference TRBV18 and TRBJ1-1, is NAGVMQNPRHLVRRRGQEARLRCSPMKGHSHVYWYRQLPEEGLKFMVYLQKENIIDESGMPKERFSAEFPKEGPSILRIQQVVRGDSAAYFCASSPRQGTMNTEAFFGQGTRLTVV.

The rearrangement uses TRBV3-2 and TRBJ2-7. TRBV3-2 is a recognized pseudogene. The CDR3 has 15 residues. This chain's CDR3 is CASSHKRSGTDEQYF. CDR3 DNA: TGTGCCAGCAGCCATAAAAGGTCAGGAACTGACGAGCAGTACTTC.

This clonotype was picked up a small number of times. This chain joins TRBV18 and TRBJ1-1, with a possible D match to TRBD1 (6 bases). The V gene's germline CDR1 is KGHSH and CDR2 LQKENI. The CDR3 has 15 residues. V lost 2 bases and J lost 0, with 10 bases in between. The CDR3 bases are TGTGCCAGCTCACCAGCACAGGGAGTGAACACTGAAGCTTTCTTT. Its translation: CASSPAQGVNTEAFF.

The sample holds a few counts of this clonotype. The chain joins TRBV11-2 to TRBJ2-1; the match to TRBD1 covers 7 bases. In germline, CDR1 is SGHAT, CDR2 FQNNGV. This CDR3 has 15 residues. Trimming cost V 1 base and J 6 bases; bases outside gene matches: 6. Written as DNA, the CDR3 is TGTGCCAGCAGCTTAGCAGGGGGTAGTCCCAATGAGCAGTTCTTC. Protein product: CASSLAGGSPNEQFF. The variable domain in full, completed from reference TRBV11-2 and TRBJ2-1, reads EAGVAQSPRYKIIEKRQSVAFWCNPISGHATLYWYQQILGQGPKLLIQFQNNGVVDDSQLPKDRFSAERLKGVDSTLKIQPAKLEDSAVYLCASSLAGGSPNEQFFGPGTRLTVL.

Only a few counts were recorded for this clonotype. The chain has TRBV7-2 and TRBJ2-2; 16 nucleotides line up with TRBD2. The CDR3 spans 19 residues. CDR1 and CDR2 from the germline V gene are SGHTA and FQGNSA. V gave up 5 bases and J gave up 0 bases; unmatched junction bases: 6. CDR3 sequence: CASSPSGLAGGPNTGELFF. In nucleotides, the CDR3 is TGTGCCAGCAGCCCGTCGGGACTAGCGGGAGGGCCGAACACCGGGGAGCTGTTTTTT.

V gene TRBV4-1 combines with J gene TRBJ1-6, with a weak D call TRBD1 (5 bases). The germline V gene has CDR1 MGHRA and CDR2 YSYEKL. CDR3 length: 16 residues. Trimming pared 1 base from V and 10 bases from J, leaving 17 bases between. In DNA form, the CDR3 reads TGCGCCAGCAGCCAAGGGCCGGGGACCAAGGGATCACCCCTCCACTTT. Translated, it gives CASSQGPGTKGSPLHF.

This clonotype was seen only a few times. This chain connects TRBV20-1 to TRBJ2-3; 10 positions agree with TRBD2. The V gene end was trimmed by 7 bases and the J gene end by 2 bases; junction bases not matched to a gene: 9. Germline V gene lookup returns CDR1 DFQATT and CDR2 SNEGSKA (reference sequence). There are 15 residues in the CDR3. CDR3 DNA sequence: TGCAGTGTTATACAAGCGGGGGGGAACACAGATACGCAGTATTTT. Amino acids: CSVIQAGGNTDTQYF.

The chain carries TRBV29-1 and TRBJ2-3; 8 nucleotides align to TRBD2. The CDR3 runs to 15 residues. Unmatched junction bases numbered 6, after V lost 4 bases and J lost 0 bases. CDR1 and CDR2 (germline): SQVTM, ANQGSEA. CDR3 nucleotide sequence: TGCAGCGTTGCCTACAGCGGGAGAAGCACAGATACGCAGTATTTT. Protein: CSVAYSGRSTDTQYF.

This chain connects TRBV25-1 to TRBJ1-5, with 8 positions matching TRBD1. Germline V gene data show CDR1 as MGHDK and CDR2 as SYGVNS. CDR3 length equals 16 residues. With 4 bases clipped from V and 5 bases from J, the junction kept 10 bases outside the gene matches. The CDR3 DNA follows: TGTGCCAGCAGTGGGGGCCAGGGGGCAGGGGATCAGCCCCAGCATTTT. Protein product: CASSGGQGAGDQPQHF.

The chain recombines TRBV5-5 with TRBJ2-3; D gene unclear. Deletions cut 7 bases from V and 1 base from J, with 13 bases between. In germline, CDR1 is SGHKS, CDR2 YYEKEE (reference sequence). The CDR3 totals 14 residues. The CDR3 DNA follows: TGTGCCAGCTCCACCGGGCCAGGCACAGATACGCAGTATTTT. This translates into CASSTGPGTDTQYF.

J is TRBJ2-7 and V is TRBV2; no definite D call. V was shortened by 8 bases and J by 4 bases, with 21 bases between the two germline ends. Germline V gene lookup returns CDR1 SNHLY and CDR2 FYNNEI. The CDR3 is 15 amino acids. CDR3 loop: CASAHEVSVYYEQYF. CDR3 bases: TGTGCCAGCGCCCACGAAGTGTCCGTCTATTACGAGCAGTACTTC.

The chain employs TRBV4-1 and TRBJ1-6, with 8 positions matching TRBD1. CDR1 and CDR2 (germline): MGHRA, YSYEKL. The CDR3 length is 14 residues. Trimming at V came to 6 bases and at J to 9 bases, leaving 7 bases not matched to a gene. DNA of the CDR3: TGCGCCAGCAGTCCGGGACAGGACATTTCACCCCTCCACTTT. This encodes CASSPGQDISPLHF.